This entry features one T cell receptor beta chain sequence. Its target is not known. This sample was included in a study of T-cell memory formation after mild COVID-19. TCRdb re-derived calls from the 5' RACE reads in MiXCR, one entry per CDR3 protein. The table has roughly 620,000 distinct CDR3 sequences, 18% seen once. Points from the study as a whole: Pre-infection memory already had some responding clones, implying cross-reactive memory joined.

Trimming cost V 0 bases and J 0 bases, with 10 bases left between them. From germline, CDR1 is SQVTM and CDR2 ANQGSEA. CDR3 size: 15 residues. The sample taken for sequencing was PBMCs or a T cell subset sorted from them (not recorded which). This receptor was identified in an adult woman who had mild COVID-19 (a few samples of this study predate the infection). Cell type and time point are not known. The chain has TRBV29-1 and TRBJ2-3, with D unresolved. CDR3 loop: CSVEDRWPSTDTQYF. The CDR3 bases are TGCAGCGTTGAAGATCGGTGGCCTAGCACAGATACGCAGTATTTT.